This paragraph covers one T cell receptor (beta chain) sequence. The V and J ends lost 6 bases and 3 bases, in that order; junction bases with no gene match: 6. CDR3 length: 15 residues. CDR1 is MNHEY, CDR2 SVGAGI, per germline. Assay used: immunoSEQ multiplex PCR; TCRdb lists only in-frame clones, some missing. The data show some 200,000 clones, about 86% seen once. This sample was included in a study of blood T cell repertoires in COVID-19. This chain connects TRBV6-5 to TRBJ2-2; 8 bases line up with TRBD2. This TCR was sampled from a woman aged 50 to 60 with acute COVID-19. The source material was PBMCs or T cells enriched from blood (not recorded which). The CDR3 nucleotides are TGTGCCAGCAGATACGGACTAGCTGACACCGGGGAGCTGTTTTTT. Translation: CASRYGLADTGELFF.